A single sample gave rise to the 6 T cell receptor beta chains below, sequenced in a study of blood T cell repertoires in COVID-19. The data were produced by immunoSEQ multiplex PCR, yet TCRdb's version contains in-frame clones alone and is incomplete. The table records roughly 150,000 clones, approximately 90% of them present only once. The sample consisted of peripheral blood. Receptor source: a man in his sixties with active or convalescent COVID-19.

This rearrangement joins TRBV7-2 to TRBJ2-7; 7 nucleotides match TRBD1. CDR1 and CDR2 from the germline V gene are SGHTA and FQGNSA. The CDR3 is 14 residues long. V shed 5 bases and J 3 bases; nucleotides not matched to a gene: 7. This CDR3 reads CASSPGQISYEQYF. CDR3 nucleotides: TGTGCCAGCAGCCCGGGACAGATAAGCTACGAGCAGTACTTC. Full variable domain (rest looked up from reference TRBV7-2 and TRBJ2-7): GAGVSQSPSNKVTEKGKDVELRCDPISGHTALYWYRQSLGQGLEFLIYFQGNSAPDKSGLPSDRFSAERTGGSVSTLTIQRTQQEDSAVYLCASSPGQISYEQYFGPGTRLTVT.

The gene calls are TRBV7-2 and TRBJ1-2, with 11 bases identical to TRBD1. This CDR3 contains 16 residues. Germline trimming cut 5 bases from V and 1 base from J; bases unmatched to any gene: 6. Germline loops: CDR1 SGHTA, CDR2 FQGNSA. CDR3 bases: TGTGCCAGCAGCCCTCACGGGACAGGGGGTAACTATGGCTACACCTTC. Amino acid sequence: CASSPHGTGGNYGYTF.

This clone showed up just once. J is TRBJ1-2 and V is TRBV5-1; TRBD1 matches at 9 bases. There are 13 residues in the CDR3. V was clipped by 4 bases and J by 6 bases; unmatched bases: 4. Germline V gene sequence: CDR1 SGHRS, CDR2 YFSETQ. The CDR3 nucleotides read TGCGCCAGCAGCCGGGGACAGGGTGATGGCTACACCTTC. It is translated as CASSRGQGDGYTF.

This sequence joins TRBV7-9 and TRBJ1-2; 7 bases agree with TRBD1. Germline CDR1 and CDR2: SEHNR and FQNEAQ (reference sequence). The CDR3 is made up of 14 amino acids. V lost 7 bases, J lost 4 bases, and 9 bases stayed unmatched. The CDR3 sequence is CASNDRESTYGYTF. The CDR3 nucleotides are TGTGCCAGCAACGACAGGGAATCAACCTATGGCTACACCTTC.

The chain employs TRBV9 and TRBJ1-6; maybe TRBD1 (5 bases). The CDR3 is 14 amino acids. The V end was cut by 4 bases, the J end by 12 bases, with 17 bases between. Looked up from germline, CDR1 is SGDLS and CDR2 is YYNGEE. The CDR3 loop is CASSSRDGLLPLHF. Written as DNA, the CDR3 is TGTGCCAGCAGCTCGCGGGACGGGTTGTTACCCCTCCACTTT.

V is TRBV6-2 or TRBV6-3 and J is TRBJ1-4; D gene ambiguous. Per the germline V gene, CDR1 is MNHEY and CDR2 is SVGEGT. This CDR3 comprises 13 residues. V lost 2 bases to trimming and J lost 7 bases, with 8 bases between them. CDR3 amino acids: CASSYPPREKLFF. In DNA form, the CDR3 reads TGTGCCAGCAGTTACCCCCCCCGTGAAAAACTGTTTTTT.